This TCR beta chain was obtained from a study of blood T cell repertoires in COVID-19. Whole-study context: Both acute and convalescent COVID-19 samples were obtained from the United States, Italy and Spain. The cDNA or gDNA used as material had been derived from T cells, B-cell-depleted T cells, or PBMCs.

In the original workflow: Amplified reference gene primers provided the basis for estimating nucleated cell counts. The assay was immunoSEQ multiplex PCR, and TCRdb's table has in-frame clones only and misses some. V, J and clone size are those of that table, while D and trimming were read from the DNA. The repertoire holds 300,000 to 350,000 clones, with approximately 90% as singletons. The sequenced sample consisted of peripheral blood. The origin of this receptor is a woman under 30 who had recovered from COVID-19.

The CDR3 region has the DNA TGCGCCAGCAGCCGCACACTAGCGGTCCTTTTTTCCGAGCAGTTCTTC. Translated, it gives CASSRTLAVLFSEQFF. The chain employs TRBV4-1 and TRBJ2-1; TRBD2 matches 8 bases. Germline lookup yields CDR1 MGHRA and CDR2 YSYEKL. J was trimmed by 10 bases and V by 4 bases; bases with no gene match: 15. The CDR3 sequence is 16 residues long.